This T cell receptor beta chain comes out of a study of beta chain features in type 1 diabetes. Study-wide background: On cell yields, gender and age, patients and healthy donors were similar. General study results and limits: Among all four CD4+ subsets, Type 1 diabetes patients had TCRB CDR3s that were moderately but significantly shorter.

For this clone: Its matching antigen is unknown.

Germline assignment: CDR1 LGHNA and CDR2 YSLEER. Trimming cost V 1 base and J 4 bases; bases outside gene matches: 12. CDR3 length equals 17 residues. As every portion of the isolated RNA was reverse transcribed, the sequencing read expressed TCRB transcripts. The data were produced by immunoSEQ multiplex PCR, yet TCRdb's version contains in-frame clones alone and is incomplete. The data hold some 350,000 clones, with 13% observed a single time. The V gene is TRBV4-3, the J gene TRBJ1-2, with 7 bases aligning to TRBD1. The clonotype comes from a woman aged 18-30 years with type 1 diabetes. The sequenced sample consisted of naive CD4+ T cells from blood. The CDR3 region has the DNA TGCGCCAGCAGCCAAGCGCACAGGGGACTTTTCGCCTATGGCTACACCTTC. This gives the protein CASSQAHRGLFAYGYTF.